Listed here is a single TCR beta chain. This clone's antigen is unknown. No clone much larger than this one lies a single base away; base qualities are absent. Reading from cysteine to phenylalanine, the CDR3 counts 18 amino acids. Kept here is only the CDR3 DNA, which spans 54 bases and is read in frame from base 1. The germline V gene specifies SGHVS as CDR1 and FNYEAQ as CDR2. V and J lose 4 bases and 0 bases, and a span of 16 bases separates them. The library relied on the immunoSEQ multiplex PCR assay. TCR beta CDR3 sequencing was performed on DNA from the cultured, isolated CD4+ T cells. The original pipeline was this. Non-productive TCR sequences were removed, reads were trimmed to the CDR3 region, and CDR3s of at least 7 amino acids were retained. Antigen-specific clonotypes were identified with the MANAFEST web app by comparing expansion in peptide wells against reference cultures. For clones to be considered positive, expansion at FDR<0.05 versus reference and all other wells, an odds ratio above 5, and a frequency above 0.1% in two replicate wells were required. Clonotypes significantly expanded in SARS-CoV-2 spike wells and in at least one common cold coronavirus spike condition were defined as cross-reactive. CDR3 similarity was assessed by Levenshtein distance with the stringdist R package, and unrooted trees were built with ape in R 3.6.1. TCRdb's version of the immuneACCESS table is confined to in-frame rearrangements and falls short of the full clone set. An unresolved V gene accounts for under half of the shortfall where checked; the remainder is of unknown origin. D and trimming were read from the DNA, whereas the V and J calls and clone size are those reported in that table. Present in this sample are about 40,000 clones, about two thirds of which were seen just once. Jointly, the top ten make up 6.5% to 8.5% of the sample.

The data were taken from a study of vaccination effects on CD4 cells after COVID-19 (dated by TCRdb to 2022 to 2024). The study in broad terms: To identify antigen-specific CD4+ T cell clonotypes by their expansion, the ViraFEST assay first stimulated PBMC with viral peptide pools and then applied TCR sequencing. Altogether, roughly 10 COVID-19 convalescent patients and 4 SARS-CoV-2-naive healthy vaccine recipients made up the full study. The study compared SARS-CoV-2 spike-specific CD4+ TCR repertoires before and after mRNA vaccination in COVID-19 convalescent patients and infection-naive vaccine recipients. Under 2.5 million PBMC per well were cultured with 10 ug/ml peptides in IMDM containing around 5% human AB serum, 8.5 to 10 IU/ml IL-2 and gentamicin. The Oncomine TCR Beta short-read assay on an Illumina iSeq 100 was used to sequence cultures from other donors in the study. Post-vaccine samples across the study were collected a median of 72 days after the second dose, with a range of 14 to 241. Points the paper makes about the study in general: Clones induced by infection and clones induced by vaccination both contracted markedly at late timepoints after vaccination, which fits with T cell responses waning over time. Among healthy vaccine recipients, nearly all vaccine-induced clones were SARS-CoV-2 mono-reactive, and only 1 of 255 was cross-reactive with common cold coronaviruses. The study was limited by a small number of convalescent patients and lacked early post-infection timepoints.

After approximately eleven days of culture, CD4+ T cells were isolated with the EasySep CD4+ T cell isolation kit. Two doses of either the BNT162b2 or the mRNA-1273 mRNA SARS-CoV-2 vaccine were administered to participants. None of the healthy vaccine recipients had a prior SARS-CoV-2 infection, which was confirmed by nucleocapsid antibody tests that came back negative both before and after vaccination. On days 3 and 7, half of the culture medium was replaced with fresh IL-2-containing medium. Unless noted otherwise, every peptide stimulation condition was cultured in triplicate wells. PBMC were separated from whole blood using Ficoll-Paque Plus gradient centrifugation and were then either cryopreserved at -140C or used fresh. Genomic DNA was extracted from cultured CD4+ T cells with the QIAamp micro DNA kit.

The TCR sequence derives from a human donor who received a COVID-19 vaccine. Recombination linked TRBV7-6 to TRBJ1-6; TRBD1 could be the D gene, as 6 bases match. The material sequenced was CD4+ T cells from PBMCs cultured without peptide, taken after COVID-19 vaccination. CDR3 loop: CASSSLGTTSSYNSPLHF. The DNA reads TGTGCCAGCAGCTCCTTGGGGACAACTAGCTCCTATAATTCACCCCTCCACTTT.